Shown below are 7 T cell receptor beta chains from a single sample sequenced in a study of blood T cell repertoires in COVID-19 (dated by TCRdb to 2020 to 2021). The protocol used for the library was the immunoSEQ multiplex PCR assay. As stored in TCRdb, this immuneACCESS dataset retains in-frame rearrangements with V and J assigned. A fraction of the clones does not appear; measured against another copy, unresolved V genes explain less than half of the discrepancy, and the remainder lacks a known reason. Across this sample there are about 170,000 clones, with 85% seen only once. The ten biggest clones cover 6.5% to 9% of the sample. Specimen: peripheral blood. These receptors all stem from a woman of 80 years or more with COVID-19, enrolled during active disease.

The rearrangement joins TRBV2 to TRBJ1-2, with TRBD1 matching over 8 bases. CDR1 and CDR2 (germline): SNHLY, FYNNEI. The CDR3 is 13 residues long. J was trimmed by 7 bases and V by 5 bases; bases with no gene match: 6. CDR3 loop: CASSTDRGVGYTF. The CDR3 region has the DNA TGTGCCAGCAGTACTGACAGGGGTGTTGGCTACACCTTC.

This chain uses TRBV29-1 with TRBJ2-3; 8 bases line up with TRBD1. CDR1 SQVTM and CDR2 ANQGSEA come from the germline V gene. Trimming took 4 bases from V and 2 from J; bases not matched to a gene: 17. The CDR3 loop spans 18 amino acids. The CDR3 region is CSVGGDRTARLVTDTQYF. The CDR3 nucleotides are TGCAGCGTTGGAGGGGACAGGACTGCCCGATTGGTCACAGATACGCAGTATTTT.

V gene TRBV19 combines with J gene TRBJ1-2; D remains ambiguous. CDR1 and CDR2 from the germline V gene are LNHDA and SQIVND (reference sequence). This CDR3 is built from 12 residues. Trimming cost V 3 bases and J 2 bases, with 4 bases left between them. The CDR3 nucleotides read TGTGCCAGTAGTATTTTAAACTATGGCTACACCTTC. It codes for CASSILNYGYTF.

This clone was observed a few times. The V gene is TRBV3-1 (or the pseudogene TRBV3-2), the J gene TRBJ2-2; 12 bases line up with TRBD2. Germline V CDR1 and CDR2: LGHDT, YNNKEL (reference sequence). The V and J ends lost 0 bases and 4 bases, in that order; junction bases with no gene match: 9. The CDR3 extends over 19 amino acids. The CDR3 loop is CASSQEWLAGGPVTGELFF. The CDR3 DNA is TGTGCCAGCAGCCAAGAGTGGCTAGCGGGAGGGCCGGTCACCGGGGAGCTGTTTTTT.

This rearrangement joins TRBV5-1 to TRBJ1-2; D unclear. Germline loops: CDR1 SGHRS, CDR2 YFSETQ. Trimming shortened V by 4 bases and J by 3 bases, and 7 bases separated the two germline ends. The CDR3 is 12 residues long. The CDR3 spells CASSEEYYGYTF. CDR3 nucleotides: TGCGCCAGCAGCGAAGAGTACTATGGCTACACCTTC.

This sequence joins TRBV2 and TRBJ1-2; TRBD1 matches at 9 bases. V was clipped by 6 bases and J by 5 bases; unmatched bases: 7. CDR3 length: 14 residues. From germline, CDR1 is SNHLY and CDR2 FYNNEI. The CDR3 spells CASRPRTGEYGYTF. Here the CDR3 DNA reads TGTGCCAGCAGGCCGAGGACAGGGGAGTATGGCTACACCTTC.

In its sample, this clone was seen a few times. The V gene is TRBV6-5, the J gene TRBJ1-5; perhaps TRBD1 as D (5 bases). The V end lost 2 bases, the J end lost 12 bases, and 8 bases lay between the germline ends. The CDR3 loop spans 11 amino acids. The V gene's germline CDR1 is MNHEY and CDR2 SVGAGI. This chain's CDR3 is CASSYQGNQHF. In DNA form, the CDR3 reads TGTGCCAGCAGTTACCAGGGAAACCAGCATTTT.